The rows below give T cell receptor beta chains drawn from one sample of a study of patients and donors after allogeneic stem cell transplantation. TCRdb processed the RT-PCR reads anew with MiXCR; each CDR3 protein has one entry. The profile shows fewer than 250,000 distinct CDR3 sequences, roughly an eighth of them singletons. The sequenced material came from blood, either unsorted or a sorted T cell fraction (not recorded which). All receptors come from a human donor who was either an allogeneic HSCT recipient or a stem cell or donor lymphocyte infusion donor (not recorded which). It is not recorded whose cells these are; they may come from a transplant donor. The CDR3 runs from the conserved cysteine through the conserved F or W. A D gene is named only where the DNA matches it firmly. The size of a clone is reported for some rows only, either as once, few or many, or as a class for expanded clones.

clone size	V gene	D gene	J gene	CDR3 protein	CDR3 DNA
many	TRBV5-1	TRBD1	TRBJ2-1	CASSLSRDRGYNEQFF	TGCGCCAGCAGCTTGTCCCGGGACAGGGGATACAATGAGCAGTTCTTC
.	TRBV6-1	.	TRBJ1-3	CAILLPYSGNTIYF	TGTGCCATTTTACTACCCTACTCTGGAAACACCATATATTTT
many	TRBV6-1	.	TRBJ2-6	CASSGRVNAGANVLTF	TGTGCCAGCAGTGGCAGGGTCAACGCTGGGGCCAACGTCCTGACTTTC
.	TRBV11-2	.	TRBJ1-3	CASSFSLTGIGNTIYF	TGTGCCAGCAGCTTTAGCCTTACAGGGATCGGAAACACCATATATTTT
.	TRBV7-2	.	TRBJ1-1	CASSSRGANTEAFF	TGTGCCAGCAGCTCCCGGGGAGCGAACACTGAAGCTTTCTTT
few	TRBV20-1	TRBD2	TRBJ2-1	CSASGSGYNEQFF	TGCAGTGCCAGCGGGAGCGGTTACAATGAGCAGTTCTTC
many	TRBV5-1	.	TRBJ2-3	CASSLSLASGADTQYF	TGCGCCAGCAGCTTGTCTCTGGCGTCGGGGGCAGATACGCAGTATTTT
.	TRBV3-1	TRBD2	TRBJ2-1	CASSVAGGSNEQFF	TGTGCCAGCAGCGTGGCGGGAGGTTCCAATGAGCAGTTCTTC
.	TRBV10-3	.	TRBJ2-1	CAIRTHSGNEQFF	TGTGCCATCAGAACCCATAGCGGAAACGAGCAGTTCTTC
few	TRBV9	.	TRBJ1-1	CASAEAAKNTEAFF	TGTGCCAGCGCTGAGGCAGCCAAGAACACTGAAGCTTTCTTT
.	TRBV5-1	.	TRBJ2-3	CASSLDSLLGDTQYF	TGCGCCAGCAGCTTGGACAGCCTGTTGGGAGATACGCAGTATTTT
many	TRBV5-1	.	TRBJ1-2	CASSPPGVQGSGYTF	TGCGCCAGCAGCCCCCCCGGGGTGCAGGGCAGTGGCTACACCTTC
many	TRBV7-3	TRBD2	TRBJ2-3	CASSSTSGGLRDTQYF	TGTGCCAGCAGCTCGACTAGCGGGGGGCTGAGAGATACGCAGTATTTT
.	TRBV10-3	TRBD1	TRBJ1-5	CAISLTGNSNQPQHF	TGTGCCATCAGTCTGACAGGGAATAGCAATCAGCCCCAGCATTTT
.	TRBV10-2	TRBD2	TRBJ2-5	CASSDGSGGRETQYF	TGCGCCAGCAGTGACGGTAGCGGGGGGCGGGAGACCCAGTACTTC
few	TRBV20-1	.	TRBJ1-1	CSEPLVGEAFF	TGCAGTGAGCCCCTGGTTGGGGAGGCTTTCTTT
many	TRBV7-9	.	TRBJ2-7	CASSLSGPEQYF	TGTGCCAGCAGCTTGTCAGGGCCCGAGCAGTACTTC
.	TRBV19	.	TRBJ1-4	CASEAEGQKLFF	TGTGCCAGTGAGGCCGAGGGGCAAAAACTGTTTTTT
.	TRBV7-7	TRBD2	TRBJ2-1	CASSDGGNLEQFF	TGTGCTAGCAGCGACGGGGGGAATTTGGAGCAGTTCTTC
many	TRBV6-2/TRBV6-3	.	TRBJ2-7	CASSSRGTSSSYEQYF	TGTGCCAGCAGTTCCCGCGGGACTTCGAGCTCCTACGAGCAGTACTTC
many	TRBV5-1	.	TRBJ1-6	CASSPDGRSDSPLHF	TGCGCCAGCAGCCCGGACGGTCGCAGCGACTCACCCCTCCACTTT
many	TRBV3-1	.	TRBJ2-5	CASSHSLERPQETQYF	TGTGCCAGCAGCCACTCCTTGGAGCGGCCCCAAGAGACCCAGTACTTC
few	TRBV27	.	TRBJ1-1	CASSLRSGQGNTEAFF	TGTGCCAGCAGTTTAAGGTCGGGGCAGGGGAACACTGAAGCTTTCTTT
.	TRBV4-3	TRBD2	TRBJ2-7	CASSQDFVAGGGTYEQYF	TGCGCCAGCAGCCAAGATTTTGTAGCGGGGGGCGGAACCTACGAGCAGTACTTC
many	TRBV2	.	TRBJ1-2	CASTRQPNYGYTF	TGTGCCAGCACGAGGCAGCCCAACTATGGCTACACCTTC
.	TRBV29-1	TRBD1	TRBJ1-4	CSVPAGGWFTEKLFF	TGCAGCGTTCCCGCAGGGGGCTGGTTTACTGAAAAACTGTTTTTT
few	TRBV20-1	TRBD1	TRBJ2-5	CSARDEDRGTKTQYF	TGCAGTGCTAGAGATGAGGACAGGGGTACCAAGACCCAGTACTTC
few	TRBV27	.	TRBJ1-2	CASTTCSGYTF	TGTGCCAGCACCACGTGTTCTGGCTACACCTTC
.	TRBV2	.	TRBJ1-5	CASSDYKGFNSNQPQHF	TGTGCCAGCAGTGACTATAAGGGGTTCAATAGCAATCAGCCCCAGCATTTT
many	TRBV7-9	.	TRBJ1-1	CASSLGDKLNTEAFF	TGTGCCAGCAGCTTAGGGGACAAGTTGAACACTGAAGCTTTCTTT
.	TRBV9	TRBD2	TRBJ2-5	CASSVGLAGTIQETQYF	TGTGCCAGCAGCGTAGGGCTAGCGGGGACCATCCAAGAGACCCAGTACTTC
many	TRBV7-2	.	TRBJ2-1	CATRVGGRYNEQFF	TGTGCCACCAGGGTGGGGGGGCGCTACAATGAGCAGTTCTTC
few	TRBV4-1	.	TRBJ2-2	CASSLKIFGRGFFAGELFF	TGCGCCAGCAGCCTCAAGATATTCGGCAGGGGTTTCTTTGCCGGGGAGCTGTTTTTT
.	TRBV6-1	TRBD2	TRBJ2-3	CASIAGGTTDTQYF	TGTGCCAGCATTGCGGGGGGGACCACAGATACGCAGTATTTT
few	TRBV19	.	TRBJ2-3	CATQWDLAEVVDTQYF	TGTGCCACCCAGTGGGACCTAGCTGAGGTAGTAGATACGCAGTATTTT
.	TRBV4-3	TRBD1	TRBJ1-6	CASSQGGQINSPLHF	TGCGCCAGCAGCCAGGGGGGACAGATTAATTCACCCCTCCACTTT
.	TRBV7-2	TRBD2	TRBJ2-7	CASSYPGLAINSYEQYF	TGTGCCAGCAGCTACCCGGGACTAGCGATCAATTCCTACGAGCAGTACTTC
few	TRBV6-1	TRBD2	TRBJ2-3	CASTRRGGGRGSTDTQYF	TGTGCCAGCACCCGAAGGGGAGGCGGGAGAGGGAGCACAGATACGCAGTATTTT
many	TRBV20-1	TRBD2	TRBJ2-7	CSALAGTFEQYF	TGCAGTGCGCTAGCGGGGACTTTCGAGCAGTACTTC
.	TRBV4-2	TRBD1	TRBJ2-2	CASSGPGQGDTGELFF	TGTGCCAGCAGCGGACCAGGACAGGGAGACACCGGGGAGCTGTTTTTT
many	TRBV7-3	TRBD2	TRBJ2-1	CASSLSGGAYNEQFF	TGTGCCAGCAGTTTAAGCGGGGGGGCCTACAATGAGCAGTTCTTC
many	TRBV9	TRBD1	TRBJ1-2	CASAVTGTNYGYTF	TGTGCCAGCGCAGTGACAGGGACCAACTATGGCTACACCTTC